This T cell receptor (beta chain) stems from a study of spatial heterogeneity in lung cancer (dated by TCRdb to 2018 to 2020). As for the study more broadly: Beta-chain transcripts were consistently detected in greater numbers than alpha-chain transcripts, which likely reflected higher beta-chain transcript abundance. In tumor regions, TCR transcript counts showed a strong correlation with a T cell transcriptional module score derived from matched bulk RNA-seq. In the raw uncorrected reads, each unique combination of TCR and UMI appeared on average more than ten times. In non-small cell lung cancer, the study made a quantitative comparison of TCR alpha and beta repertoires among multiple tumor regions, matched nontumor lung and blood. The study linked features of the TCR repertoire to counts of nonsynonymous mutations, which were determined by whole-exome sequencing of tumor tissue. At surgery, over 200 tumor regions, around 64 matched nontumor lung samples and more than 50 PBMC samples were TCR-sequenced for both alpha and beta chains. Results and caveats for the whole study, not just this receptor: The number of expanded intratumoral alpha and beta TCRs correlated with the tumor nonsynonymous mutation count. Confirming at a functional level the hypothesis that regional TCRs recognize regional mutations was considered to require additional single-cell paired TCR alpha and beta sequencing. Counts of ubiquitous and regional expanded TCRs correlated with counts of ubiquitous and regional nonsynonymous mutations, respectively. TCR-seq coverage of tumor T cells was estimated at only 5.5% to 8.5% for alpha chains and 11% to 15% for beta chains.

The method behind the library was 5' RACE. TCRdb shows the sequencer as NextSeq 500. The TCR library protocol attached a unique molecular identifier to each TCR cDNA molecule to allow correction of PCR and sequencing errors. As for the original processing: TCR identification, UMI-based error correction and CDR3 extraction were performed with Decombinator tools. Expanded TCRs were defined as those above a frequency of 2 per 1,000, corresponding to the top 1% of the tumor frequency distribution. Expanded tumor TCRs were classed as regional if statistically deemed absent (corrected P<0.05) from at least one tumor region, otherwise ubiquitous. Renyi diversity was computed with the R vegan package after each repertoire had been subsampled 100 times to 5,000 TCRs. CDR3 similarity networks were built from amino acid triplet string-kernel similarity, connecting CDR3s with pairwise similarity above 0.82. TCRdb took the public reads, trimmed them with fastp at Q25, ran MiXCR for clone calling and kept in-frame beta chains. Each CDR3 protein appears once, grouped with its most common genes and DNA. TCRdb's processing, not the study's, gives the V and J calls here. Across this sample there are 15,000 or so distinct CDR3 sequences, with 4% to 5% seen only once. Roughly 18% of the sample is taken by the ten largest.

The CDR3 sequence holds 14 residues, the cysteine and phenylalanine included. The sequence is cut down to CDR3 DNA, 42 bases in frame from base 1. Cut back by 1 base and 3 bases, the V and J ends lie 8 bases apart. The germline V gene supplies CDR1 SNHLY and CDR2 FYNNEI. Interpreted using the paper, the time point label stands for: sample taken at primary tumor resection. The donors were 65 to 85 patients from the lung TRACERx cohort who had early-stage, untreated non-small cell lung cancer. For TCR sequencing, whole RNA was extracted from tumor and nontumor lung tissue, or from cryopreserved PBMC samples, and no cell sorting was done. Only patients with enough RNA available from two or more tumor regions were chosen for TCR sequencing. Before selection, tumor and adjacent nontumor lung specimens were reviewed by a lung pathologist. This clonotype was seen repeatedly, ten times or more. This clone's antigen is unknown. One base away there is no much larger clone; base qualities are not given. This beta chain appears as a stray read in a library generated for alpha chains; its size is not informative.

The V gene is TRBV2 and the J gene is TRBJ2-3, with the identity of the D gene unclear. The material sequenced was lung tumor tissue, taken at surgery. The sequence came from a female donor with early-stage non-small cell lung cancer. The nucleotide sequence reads TGTGCCAGCAGTGAAGATGCAGCGACAGATACGCAGTATTTT. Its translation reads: CASSEDAATDTQYF.